This is a list of T cell receptor beta chains from one sample in a study of CD8 T cells in ankylosing spondylitis. TCRdb re-called the 5' RACE reads with MiXCR, one entry per CDR3 protein. The sample includes roughly 38,000 distinct CDR3 sequences, less than 4% of them seen just once. Sequencing input: blood, either unsorted or a sorted T cell fraction (not recorded which). Receptors were obtained from a male donor with ankylosing spondylitis or in good health (not recorded which). The CDR3 runs from the conserved cysteine through the conserved F or W. A D gene is named only where the DNA matches it firmly. Size is stated as how often the clone was seen (once, few, many) or a class if it is expanded.

NA,many,TRBJ2-5,TRBV9,TGTGCCAGCAGCGAACGAGAAGTAGAGACCCAGTACTTC,CASSEREVETQYF
NA,many,TRBJ2-3,TRBV9,TGTGCCAGCAGCGCTGGGGAGAACACAGATACGCAGTATTTT,CASSAGENTDTQYF
TRBD1,many,TRBJ1-2,TRBV9,TGTGCCAGCAGCGTAGGTGGGACAGGGGTCGCCGGCTACACCTTC,CASSVGGTGVAGYTF
NA,many,TRBJ2-5,TRBV9,TGTGCCAGCAGCGACAGGTCGAAGGGAGAGACCCAGTACTTC,CASSDRSKGETQYF
TRBD1,many,TRBJ2-1,TRBV9,TGTGCCAGCAGCGTCGGGACAGGGGACAATGAGCAGTTCTTC,CASSVGTGDNEQFF
NA,many,TRBJ1-2,TRBV9,TGTGCCAGCAGCGAGTCCGGGACACCAAACTATGGCTACACCTTC,CASSESGTPNYGYTF
NA,many,TRBJ2-2,TRBV9,TGTGCCAGCAGCACAAGGGGGGCGGACACCGGGGAGCTGTTTTTT,CASSTRGADTGELFF
NA,medium-sized,TRBJ2-1,TRBV9,TGTGCCAGCAGCGTAGTCGGAGGGACCGGGAATGAGCAGTTCTTC,CASSVVGGTGNEQFF
TRBD1,many,TRBJ1-6,TRBV9,TGTGCCAGCAGCCCAGGGGGACAGGGCATCTCACCCCTCCACTTT,CASSPGGQGISPLHF
NA,many,TRBJ2-2,TRBV9,TGTGCCAGCAGCGTCAGCGTGAACACCGGGGAGCTGTTTTTT,CASSVSVNTGELFF
NA,many,TRBJ2-1,TRBV9,TGTGCCAGCAGCGTCCTCCAGAGCTCCTACAATGAGCAGTTCTTC,CASSVLQSSYNEQFF
TRBD1,many,TRBJ2-5,TRBV9,TGTGCCAGCAGCAGACGGACAGGGCCGGTTGTAGAGACCCAGTACTTC,CASSRRTGPVVETQYF
NA,many,TRBJ2-1,TRBV9,TGTGCCAGCAGCGTAGGGCTAGTTGGCTCCAATGAGCAGTTCTTC,CASSVGLVGSNEQFF
TRBD2,many,TRBJ2-5,TRBV9,TGTGCCAGCAGCGTAGGGGGGACTAGCGGGTCGCAAGAGACCCAGTACTTC,CASSVGGTSGSQETQYF
NA,many,TRBJ2-6,TRBV9,TGTGCCAGCAGCCCTCGACAGGCCCACACCCTATCTGGGGCCAACGTCCTGACTTTC,CASSPRQAHTLSGANVLTF
TRBD2,many,TRBJ2-5,TRBV9,TGTGCCAGCAGCCCCGGGACTAGCGGGAGGAGGCCGGAGACCCAGTACTTC,CASSPGTSGRRPETQYF
NA,few,TRBJ1-5,TRBV9,TGTGCCAGCAGCGTAGGCCCGACACTAGATCAGCCCCAGCATTTT,CASSVGPTLDQPQHF
NA,many,TRBJ1-1,TRBV9,TGTGCCAGCAGCGATCAGGAATTCGGTGAAGCTTTCTTT,CASSDQEFGEAFF
NA,many,TRBJ2-3,TRBV9,TGTGCCAGCAGCGGAGGGGGGACTAACACAGATACGCAGTATTTT,CASSGGGTNTDTQYF
TRBD2,many,TRBJ2-2,TRBV9,TGTGCCAGCAGCGGCGGACTAGCGGGGGGTCCCACCGGGGAGCTGTTTTTT,CASSGGLAGGPTGELFF
NA,many,TRBJ1-5,TRBV9,TGTGCCAGCAGCGTAGACATGAATCAGCCCCAGCATTTT,CASSVDMNQPQHF
NA,many,TRBJ2-3,TRBV9,TGTGCCAGCAGCGCCATCCCACAAAGCACAGATACGCAGTATTTT,CASSAIPQSTDTQYF
NA,many,TRBJ1-1,TRBV9,TGTGCCAGCAGCCTCACAGGGTTCCTGGACGAAGCTTTCTTT,CASSLTGFLDEAFF
NA,many,TRBJ2-1,TRBV9,TGTGCCAGCAGCGCCCTCTTAGGACGTTACAATGAGCAGTTCTTC,CASSALLGRYNEQFF
TRBD2,large,TRBJ2-3,TRBV9,TGTGCCAGCAGCTCGGGACTAGCGGGGGCCAGGACAGATACGCAGTATTTT,CASSSGLAGARTDTQYF
NA,many,TRBJ2-3,TRBV9,TGTGCCAGCAGCGTAGGGTCGCTCGCAACAGATACGCAGTATTTT,CASSVGSLATDTQYF
TRBD1,many,TRBJ2-5,TRBV9,TGTGCCAGCAGCGTAGGGGGACAGGGGCCAACCCAGTACTTC,CASSVGGQGPTQYF
TRBD1,many,TRBJ2-1,TRBV9,TGTGCCAGCAGCGTGGGACAGGGGAACGATCGCAATGAGCAGTTCTTC,CASSVGQGNDRNEQFF
TRBD2,many,TRBJ2-1,TRBV9,TGTGCCAGCAGCGTAGACGGGACTAGCCGGGGGGAGCAGTTCTTC,CASSVDGTSRGEQFF
NA,many,TRBJ1-1,TRBV9,TGTGCCAGCAGCGTAGAGCCGGTCTCGAACACTGAAGCTTTCTTT,CASSVEPVSNTEAFF
NA,many,TRBJ1-6,TRBV9,TGTGCCAGCAGCGTCGAGGGAGATAATTCACCCCTCCACTTT,CASSVEGDNSPLHF
NA,many,TRBJ2-3,TRBV9,TGTGCCAGCAGCGTAGTCCCGGGGGTCGGCACAGATACGCAGTATTTT,CASSVVPGVGTDTQYF
NA,many,TRBJ2-2,TRBV9,TGTGCCAGCAGCGTAGGGCAGGTTGGCACCGGGGAGCTGTTTTTT,CASSVGQVGTGELFF
TRBD1,many,TRBJ1-1,TRBV9,TGTGCCAGCAACAGGGGGGATACTGAAGCTTTCTTT,CASNRGDTEAFF
TRBD1,many,TRBJ2-3,TRBV9,TGTGCCAGCAGCGGGGGGGACAGGGGGCGGACTACGCAGTATTTT,CASSGGDRGRTTQYF
NA,many,TRBJ2-2,TRBV9,TGTGCCAGCAGCCTGGGGCGGAGAACGAACACCGGGGAGCTGTTTTTT,CASSLGRRTNTGELFF
TRBD1,many,TRBJ2-3,TRBV9,TGTGCCAGCAGCGTCGCGCCCGACAGGGGGCTTGGTCGGGCAGATACGCAGTATTTT,CASSVAPDRGLGRADTQYF
TRBD2,many,TRBJ2-2,TRBV9,TGTGCCAGCAGCGTAGATTTAGCGGGGCACACCGGGGAGCTGTTTTTT,CASSVDLAGHTGELFF
TRBD2,many,TRBJ2-2,TRBV9,TGTGCCAGCAGCGTAAGCCTAGCGGGGAGGGGAAACACCGGGGAGCTGTTTTTT,CASSVSLAGRGNTGELFF
TRBD1,many,TRBJ1-4,TRBV9,TGTGCCAGCAGCGGAACGACAGGGGGGGAAAAACTGTTTTTT,CASSGTTGGEKLFF
NA,many,TRBJ1-2,TRBV9,TGTGCCAGCAGCGTAGAGGCACAGGGCGAGTCCACCTTC,CASSVEAQGESTF